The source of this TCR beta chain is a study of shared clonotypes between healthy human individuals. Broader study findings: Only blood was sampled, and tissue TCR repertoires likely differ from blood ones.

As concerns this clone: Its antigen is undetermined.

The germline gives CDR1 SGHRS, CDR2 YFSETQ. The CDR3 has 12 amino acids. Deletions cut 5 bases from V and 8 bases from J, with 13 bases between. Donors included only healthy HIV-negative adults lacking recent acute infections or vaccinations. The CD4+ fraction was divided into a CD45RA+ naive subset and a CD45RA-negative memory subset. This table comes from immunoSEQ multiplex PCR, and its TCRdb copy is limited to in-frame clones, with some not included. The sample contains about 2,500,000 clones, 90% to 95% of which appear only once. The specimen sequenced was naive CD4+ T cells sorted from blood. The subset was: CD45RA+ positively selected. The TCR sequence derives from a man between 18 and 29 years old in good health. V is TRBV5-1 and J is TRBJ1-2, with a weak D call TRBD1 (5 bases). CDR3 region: CASSLDTSGYTF. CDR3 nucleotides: TGCGCCAGCAGTCTGGACACCTCGGGCTACACCTTC. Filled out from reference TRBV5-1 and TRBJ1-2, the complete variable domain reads KAGVTQTPRYLIKTRGQQVTLSCSPISGHRSVSWYQQTPGQGLQFLFEYFSETQRNKGNFPGRFSGRQFSNSRSEMNVSTLELGDSALYLCASSLDTSGYTFGSGTRLTVV.